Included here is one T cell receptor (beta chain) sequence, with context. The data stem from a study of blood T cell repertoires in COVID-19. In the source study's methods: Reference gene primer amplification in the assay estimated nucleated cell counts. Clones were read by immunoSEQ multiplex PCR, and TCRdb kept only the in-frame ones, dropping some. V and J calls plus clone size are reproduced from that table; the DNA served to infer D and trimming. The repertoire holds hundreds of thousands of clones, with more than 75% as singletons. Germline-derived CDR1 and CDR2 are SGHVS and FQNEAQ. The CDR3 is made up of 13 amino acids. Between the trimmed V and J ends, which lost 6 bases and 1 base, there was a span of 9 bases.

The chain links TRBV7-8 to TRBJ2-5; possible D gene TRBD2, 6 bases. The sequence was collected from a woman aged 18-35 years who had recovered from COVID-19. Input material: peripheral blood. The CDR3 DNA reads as TGTGCCAGCAGGGGACTGTCCCAAGAGACCCAGTACTTC. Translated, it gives CASRGLSQETQYF.